A selection of T cell receptor beta chains follows, all from one sample in a study of T cells of healthy individuals. In TCRdb, the 5' RACE reads were re-called with MiXCR into one record per CDR3 protein. The profile shows about 96,000 distinct CDR3 sequences, 15% to 20% of them singletons. These receptors originate from a human donor in good health. The CDR3 runs from the conserved cysteine through the conserved F or W. The order of the fields is clone size, V gene, D gene, J gene, CDR3 length, CDR3 protein, CDR3 DNA. D genes are given only for firm matches. Expanded clones are given a class, and other clones once, few, many or no size at all.

clone_size: few; v_call: TRBV10-3; d_call: NA; j_call: TRBJ2-5; cdr3_length: 17; cdr3_aa: CAISEPRGLHNQETQYF; cdr3_nt: TGTGCCATCAGTGAGCCCCGGGGACTCCATAACCAAGAGACCCAGTACTTC
clone_size: NA; v_call: TRBV7-2; d_call: TRBD1; j_call: TRBJ1-2; cdr3_length: 16; cdr3_aa: CASSFSPGQGSYGYTF; cdr3_nt: TGTGCCAGCAGCTTTTCTCCGGGACAGGGAAGCTATGGCTACACCTTC
clone_size: NA; v_call: TRBV4-3; d_call: NA; j_call: TRBJ1-1; cdr3_length: 14; cdr3_aa: CASSQLEGNTEAFF; cdr3_nt: TGCGCCAGCAGCCAATTGGAGGGAAACACTGAAGCTTTCTTT
clone_size: NA; v_call: TRBV20-1; d_call: NA; j_call: TRBJ1-5; cdr3_length: 11; cdr3_aa: CSARVGQPQHF; cdr3_nt: TGCAGTGCTAGAGTTGGACAGCCCCAGCATTTT
clone_size: NA; v_call: TRBV6-2/TRBV6-3; d_call: NA; j_call: TRBJ2-5; cdr3_length: 17; cdr3_aa: CASSPGGLSTDQETQYF; cdr3_nt: TGTGCCAGCAGTCCCGGGGGTTTATCGACAGATCAAGAGACCCAGTACTTC
clone_size: NA; v_call: TRBV9; d_call: NA; j_call: TRBJ2-5; cdr3_length: 12; cdr3_aa: CASSAPRETQYF; cdr3_nt: TGTGCCAGCAGCGCCCCGAGGGAGACCCAGTACTTC
clone_size: many; v_call: TRBV20-1; d_call: NA; j_call: TRBJ2-3; cdr3_length: 13; cdr3_aa: CSASGGGTDTQYF; cdr3_nt: TGCAGTGCTAGCGGTGGGGGCACAGATACGCAGTATTTT
clone_size: few; v_call: TRBV7-2; d_call: NA; j_call: TRBJ2-1; cdr3_length: 11; cdr3_aa: CASSSRTEQFF; cdr3_nt: TGTGCCAGCAGCTCCCGAACAGAGCAGTTCTTC
clone_size: NA; v_call: TRBV24-1; d_call: NA; j_call: TRBJ2-5; cdr3_length: 15; cdr3_aa: CATSDFSGLQETQYF; cdr3_nt: TGTGCCACCAGTGATTTCTCGGGACTCCAAGAGACCCAGTACTTC
clone_size: NA; v_call: TRBV5-1; d_call: NA; j_call: TRBJ1-2; cdr3_length: 13; cdr3_aa: CASSDDGSYGYTF; cdr3_nt: TGCGCCAGCAGCGATGACGGGTCCTATGGCTACACCTTC
clone_size: NA; v_call: TRBV10-3; d_call: NA; j_call: TRBJ1-2; cdr3_length: 16; cdr3_aa: CAISPRRTQDVDGYTF; cdr3_nt: TGTGCCATCAGTCCCAGACGGACCCAGGACGTGGATGGCTACACCTTC
clone_size: few; v_call: TRBV11-2; d_call: NA; j_call: TRBJ1-5; cdr3_length: 13; cdr3_aa: CASSVQAGQPQHF; cdr3_nt: TGTGCCAGCAGCGTACAGGCCGGTCAGCCCCAGCATTTT
clone_size: many; v_call: TRBV6-6; d_call: TRBD1; j_call: TRBJ1-6; cdr3_length: 18; cdr3_aa: CASSYDGGQGASNSPLHF; cdr3_nt: TGTGCCAGCAGTTACGATGGCGGACAGGGGGCGTCTAATTCACCCCTCCACTTT
clone_size: NA; v_call: TRBV5-1; d_call: NA; j_call: TRBJ2-7; cdr3_length: 13; cdr3_aa: CASSLHSTYEQYF; cdr3_nt: TGCGCCAGCAGCTTGCACTCCACCTACGAGCAGTACTTC
clone_size: NA; v_call: TRBV7-9; d_call: NA; j_call: TRBJ2-7; cdr3_length: 15; cdr3_aa: CASSLVPGRYYEQYF; cdr3_nt: TGTGCCAGCAGCTTAGTGCCTGGCAGATACTACGAGCAGTACTTC
clone_size: few; v_call: TRBV7-9; d_call: TRBD2; j_call: TRBJ2-1; cdr3_length: 17; cdr3_aa: CASSFAGLAGGLGEQFF; cdr3_nt: TGTGCCAGCAGCTTCGCGGGACTAGCGGGAGGGCTTGGTGAGCAGTTCTTC
clone_size: many; v_call: TRBV20-1; d_call: NA; j_call: TRBJ2-3; cdr3_length: 14; cdr3_aa: CSASGGPGTDTQYF; cdr3_nt: TGCAGTGCTAGTGGGGGCCCCGGCACAGATACGCAGTATTTT
clone_size: few; v_call: TRBV27; d_call: NA; j_call: TRBJ2-3; cdr3_length: 12; cdr3_aa: CASRSIADTQYF; cdr3_nt: TGTGCCAGCCGCTCGATCGCAGATACGCAGTATTTT
clone_size: NA; v_call: TRBV4-3; d_call: NA; j_call: TRBJ2-7; cdr3_length: 15; cdr3_aa: CASSQDGTSSYEQYF; cdr3_nt: TGCGCCAGCAGCCAAGATGGGACTTCGTCCTACGAGCAGTACTTC
clone_size: NA; v_call: TRBV6-2/TRBV6-3; d_call: NA; j_call: TRBJ1-1; cdr3_length: 13; cdr3_aa: CASRDEIGTEAFF; cdr3_nt: TGTGCCAGCAGAGATGAAATCGGCACTGAAGCTTTCTTT
clone_size: NA; v_call: TRBV3-2; d_call: NA; j_call: TRBJ2-1; cdr3_length: 17; cdr3_aa: CASSPVQREVADNEQFF; cdr3_nt: TGTGCCAGCAGCCCAGTTCAGAGGGAGGTCGCCGACAATGAGCAGTTCTTC
clone_size: few; v_call: TRBV2; d_call: NA; j_call: TRBJ2-7; cdr3_length: 16; cdr3_aa: CASLGPDWSSSYEQYF; cdr3_nt: TGTGCCAGCTTGGGACCGGACTGGTCGAGCTCCTACGAGCAGTACTTC
clone_size: NA; v_call: TRBV7-9; d_call: NA; j_call: TRBJ2-1; cdr3_length: 14; cdr3_aa: CASSYRTPQNEQFF; cdr3_nt: TGTGCCAGCAGTTACCGGACCCCACAGAATGAGCAGTTCTTC
clone_size: many; v_call: TRBV7-9; d_call: NA; j_call: TRBJ1-5; cdr3_length: 14; cdr3_aa: CASTTGTPDQPQHF; cdr3_nt: TGTGCCAGCACAACCGGGACACCCGATCAGCCCCAGCATTTT
clone_size: many; v_call: TRBV29-1; d_call: TRBD1; j_call: TRBJ2-1; cdr3_length: 16; cdr3_aa: CSVEVGGQVLYNEQFF; cdr3_nt: TGCAGCGTTGAAGTCGGGGGACAGGTCCTTTACAATGAGCAGTTCTTC
clone_size: NA; v_call: TRBV5-1; d_call: TRBD1; j_call: TRBJ2-3; cdr3_length: 14; cdr3_aa: CASSPWTGPDTQYF; cdr3_nt: TGCGCCAGCAGCCCCTGGACAGGACCAGATACGCAGTATTTT
clone_size: many; v_call: TRBV18; d_call: TRBD1; j_call: TRBJ1-3; cdr3_length: 16; cdr3_aa: CASSPRETGPGNTIYF; cdr3_nt: TGTGCCAGCTCACCACGGGAGACAGGGCCCGGAAACACCATATATTTT
clone_size: few; v_call: TRBV19; d_call: NA; j_call: TRBJ1-2; cdr3_length: 13; cdr3_aa: CASSIGRIGGYTF; cdr3_nt: TGTGCCAGTAGTATAGGTCGCATCGGAGGCTACACCTTC
clone_size: few; v_call: TRBV20-1; d_call: NA; j_call: TRBJ1-5; cdr3_length: 11; cdr3_aa: CSAISNQPQHF; cdr3_nt: TGCAGTGCTATCAGCAATCAGCCCCAGCATTTT
clone_size: few; v_call: TRBV5-4; d_call: TRBD2; j_call: TRBJ2-7; cdr3_length: 15; cdr3_aa: CASSFLAGSSYEQYF; cdr3_nt: TGTGCCAGCAGCTTCTTAGCGGGAAGCTCCTACGAGCAGTACTTC
clone_size: few; v_call: TRBV28; d_call: TRBD2; j_call: TRBJ2-1; cdr3_length: 14; cdr3_aa: CASSLLGLAGEQFF; cdr3_nt: TGTGCCAGCAGTTTATTAGGACTAGCGGGTGAGCAGTTCTTC
clone_size: few; v_call: TRBV7-9; d_call: NA; j_call: TRBJ2-3; cdr3_length: 15; cdr3_aa: CASSNTTVSTDTQYF; cdr3_nt: TGTGCCAGCAGTAACACTACAGTTAGCACAGATACGCAGTATTTT
clone_size: few; v_call: TRBV4-1; d_call: NA; j_call: TRBJ1-5; cdr3_length: 14; cdr3_aa: CASSSPQDNQPQHF; cdr3_nt: TGCGCCAGCAGCTCTCCCCAAGACAATCAGCCCCAGCATTTT
clone_size: NA; v_call: TRBV28; d_call: TRBD1; j_call: TRBJ2-5; cdr3_length: 14; cdr3_aa: CASSPGQGTETQYF; cdr3_nt: TGTGCCAGCAGTCCGGGACAGGGCACCGAGACCCAGTACTTC
clone_size: NA; v_call: TRBV20-1; d_call: NA; j_call: TRBJ1-1; cdr3_length: 12; cdr3_aa: CSASDMNTEAFF; cdr3_nt: TGCAGTGCCTCCGACATGAACACTGAAGCTTTCTTT
clone_size: NA; v_call: TRBV3-1; d_call: TRBD2; j_call: TRBJ2-2; cdr3_length: 18; cdr3_aa: CASSRSGLAGGVTGELFF; cdr3_nt: TGTGCCAGCAGCCGATCTGGACTAGCGGGAGGGGTCACCGGGGAGCTGTTTTTT
clone_size: NA; v_call: TRBV7-2; d_call: NA; j_call: TRBJ1-2; cdr3_length: 15; cdr3_aa: CASSYPRGIGYGYTF; cdr3_nt: TGTGCCAGCAGCTATCCCAGGGGCATCGGCTATGGCTACACCTTC
clone_size: NA; v_call: TRBV5-1; d_call: NA; j_call: TRBJ1-1; cdr3_length: 12; cdr3_aa: CASRGGSTEAFF; cdr3_nt: TGCGCCAGCAGGGGGGGGAGCACTGAAGCTTTCTTT
clone_size: NA; v_call: TRBV6-6; d_call: TRBD1; j_call: TRBJ1-1; cdr3_length: 16; cdr3_aa: CASSYGRQGSNTEAFF; cdr3_nt: TGTGCCAGCAGTTACGGTCGACAGGGGTCAAACACTGAAGCTTTCTTT
clone_size: NA; v_call: TRBV4-3; d_call: NA; j_call: TRBJ1-1; cdr3_length: 13; cdr3_aa: CASSQDAHTEAFF; cdr3_nt: TGCGCCAGCAGCCAAGATGCGCACACTGAAGCTTTCTTT
clone_size: medium-sized; v_call: TRBV4-1; d_call: TRBD2; j_call: TRBJ2-3; cdr3_length: 15; cdr3_aa: CASSLGLAGTDTQYF; cdr3_nt: TGCGCCAGCAGCCTGGGACTAGCGGGGACAGATACGCAGTATTTT
clone_size: NA; v_call: TRBV7-9; d_call: NA; j_call: TRBJ2-1; cdr3_length: 14; cdr3_aa: CASSLGGSYNEQFF; cdr3_nt: TGTGCCAGCAGCTTAGGAGGGAGCTACAATGAGCAGTTCTTC
clone_size: many; v_call: TRBV7-9; d_call: NA; j_call: TRBJ2-5; cdr3_length: 14; cdr3_aa: CASSLVGFQETQYF; cdr3_nt: TGTGCCAGCAGCTTAGTAGGCTTCCAAGAGACCCAGTACTTC